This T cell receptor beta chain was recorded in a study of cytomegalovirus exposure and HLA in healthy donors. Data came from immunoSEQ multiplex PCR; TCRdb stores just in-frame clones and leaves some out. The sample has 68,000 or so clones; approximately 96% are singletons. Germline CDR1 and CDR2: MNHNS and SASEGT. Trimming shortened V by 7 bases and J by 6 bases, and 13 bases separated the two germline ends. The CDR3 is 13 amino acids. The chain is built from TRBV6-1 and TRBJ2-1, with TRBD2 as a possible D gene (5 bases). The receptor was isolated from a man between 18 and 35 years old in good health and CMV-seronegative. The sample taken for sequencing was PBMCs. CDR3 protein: CASIMDFRNEQFF. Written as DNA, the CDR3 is TGTGCCAGCATTATGGACTTCCGCAATGAGCAGTTCTTC.